This T cell receptor beta chain was sequenced during a study of blood T cells in healthy people across ages. The overall study: In model experiments, template switching was able to capture about one barcoded beta molecule for every two T cells that were present.

Germline lookup yields CDR1 DFQATT and CDR2 SNEGSKA (reference sequence). After removal of 1 base from V and 9 bases from J, the junction contained 8 bases not matched to a gene. There are 13 residues in the CDR3. This clonotype has only a few counts. A second about 7 to 11 cycle PCR used barcoded and J-beta primers. TCRdb reprocessed the 5' RACE reads with MiXCR, giving one entry per CDR3 protein. The profile shows around 1,800,000 distinct CDR3 sequences, about 39% of them singletons. The specimen sequenced was blood. The J gene is TRBJ1-1, the V gene TRBV20-1; 7 bases are a match to TRBD1. This sequence originates from a human donor in good health. The CDR3 nucleotides are TGCAGTGCTAGAGTACAGGGGTTGAGTCAAGCTTTCTTT. Amino acids: CSARVQGLSQAFF.